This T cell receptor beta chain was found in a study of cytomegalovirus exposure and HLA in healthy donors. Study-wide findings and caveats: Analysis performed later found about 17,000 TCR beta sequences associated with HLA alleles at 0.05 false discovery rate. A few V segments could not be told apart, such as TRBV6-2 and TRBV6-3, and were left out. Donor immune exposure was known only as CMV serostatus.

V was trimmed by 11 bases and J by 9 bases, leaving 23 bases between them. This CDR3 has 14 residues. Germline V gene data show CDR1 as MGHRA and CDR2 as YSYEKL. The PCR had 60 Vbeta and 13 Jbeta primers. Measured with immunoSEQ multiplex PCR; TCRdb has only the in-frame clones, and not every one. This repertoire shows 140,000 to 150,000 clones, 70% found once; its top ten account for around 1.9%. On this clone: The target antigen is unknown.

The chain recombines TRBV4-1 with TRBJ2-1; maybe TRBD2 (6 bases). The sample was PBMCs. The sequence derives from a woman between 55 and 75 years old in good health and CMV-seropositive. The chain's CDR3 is CAGGLTTSASEQFF. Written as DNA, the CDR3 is TGCGCCGGGGGACTGACAACGTCCGCGAGTGAGCAGTTCTTC.